This T cell receptor (beta chain) derives from a study of identical twins. A universal primer binding site was introduced by template switching. The final cDNA contained unique molecular identifiers. Each CDR3 protein gets one entry after TCRdb re-called the 5' RACE reads with MiXCR. This sample has around 530,000 distinct CDR3 sequences; around 15% occur once, and the top ten carry roughly 0.42%. There are 13 residues in the CDR3. Germline values: CDR1 DFQATT, CDR2 SNEGSKA (reference sequence). Unmatched junction bases numbered 6, after V lost 5 bases and J lost 6 bases. Broader study findings: The study found weaker excess twin sharing in beta out-of-frame sequences.

This clonotype was seen a handful of times. What it recognizes is unknown. The same specimen was also included in a second study, on yellow fever vaccine responses in identical twins.

The sample consisted of CD4+ T cells sorted from blood. The sequence was obtained from a woman between 18 and 29 years old in good health. J is TRBJ2-1 and V is TRBV20-1; 8 bases fit TRBD2. Here the CDR3 DNA reads TGCAGTGCTCCCGGGCGGGGGGCCAATGAGCAGTTCTTC. Its protein is CSAPGRGANEQFF.